Each of the 9 T cell receptor beta chains below was sequenced from the same sample in a study of blood T cell repertoires in COVID-19. The data were produced by immunoSEQ multiplex PCR, yet TCRdb's version contains in-frame clones alone and is incomplete. Of around 260,000 clones in the sample, 89% are singletons; the top ten hold 0.94%. Sequenced sample: peripheral blood. The receptors were gathered from a woman aged 40-49 years who had recovered from COVID-19.

V is TRBV29-1 and J is TRBJ2-7; 10 nucleotides line up with TRBD2. The CDR3 totals 14 residues. CDR1 is SQVTM and CDR2 is ANQGSEA in the germline V gene. V lost 6 bases to trimming and J lost 2 bases; unmatched junction nucleotides: 7. The CDR3 protein is CSVLSGGIPYEQYF. The CDR3 DNA reads as TGCAGCGTCCTTAGCGGGGGGATTCCCTACGAGCAGTACTTC.

The chain has TRBV29-1 and TRBJ2-3, with a weak D call TRBD2 (6 bases). V lost 7 bases, J lost 0 bases, and 17 bases lay in between. CDR1 is SQVTM, CDR2 ANQGSEA, per germline. The CDR3 has 15 residues. Written as DNA, the CDR3 is TGCAGCGGGGAGCCCGGGACTGCTAGCACAGATACGCAGTATTTT. Translating gives CSGEPGTASTDTQYF.

The chain recombines TRBV10-1 with TRBJ1-2; D gene uncertain. The CDR3 has 11 amino acids. Germline CDR1 is WNHNN and CDR2 is SYGVQD (reference sequence). Trimming removed 8 bases at V and 6 bases at J, with 10 bases between. The CDR3 DNA follows: TGCGCCAGCGCCCTCCGGGATGGCTACACCTTC. This translates into CASALRDGYTF.

The genes are TRBV11-1 and TRBJ2-2, with no clear D. CDR3 length: 15 residues. Germline V CDR1 and CDR2: SGHAT, FQDESV (reference sequence). V was shortened by 1 base and J by 1 base, with 7 bases between the two germline ends. The CDR3 sequence is CASSLVLGNTGELFF. In nucleotides, the CDR3 is TGTGCCAGCAGCTTAGTTCTCGGGAACACCGGGGAGCTGTTTTTT.

The chain has TRBV19 and TRBJ1-5; 10 bases agree with TRBD1. This CDR3 spans 19 amino acids. Germline lookup yields CDR1 LNHDA and CDR2 SQIVND (reference sequence). V shed 4 bases and J 1 base; nucleotides not matched to a gene: 13. The CDR3 nucleotides read TGTGCCAGTAGTACATCACCGGGACAGGGGAAAGGAAGCAATCAGCCCCAGCATTTT. Amino acid sequence: CASSTSPGQGKGSNQPQHF.

The chain carries TRBV30 and TRBJ1-2; 7 nucleotides agree with TRBD1. This CDR3 contains 13 residues. V shed 0 bases and J 6 bases; nucleotides not matched to a gene: 4. Germline V gene data show CDR1 as GTSNPN and CDR2 as SVGIG (reference sequence). This chain's CDR3 is CAWSVQGNHGYTF. Written as DNA, the CDR3 is TGTGCCTGGAGTGTACAGGGGAACCATGGCTACACCTTC.

The chain carries TRBV12-3 or TRBV12-4 and TRBJ1-3; unclear D gene. Trimming took off 7 bases at V and 2 bases at J, with 9 bases between the two ends. The CDR3 is 13 amino acids. CDR3 in DNA: TGTGCCAGCATCCCAGGTACTGGAAACACCATATATTTT. Translation gives CASIPGTGNTIYF.

The CDR3 reads CASSSRRDRPYEQYF. The CDR3, as DNA: TGTGCCAGCAGTTCGCGCCGGGACAGACCCTACGAGCAGTACTTC. The chain joins TRBV27 to TRBJ2-7; 7 bases fit TRBD1. The CDR3 has 15 amino acids. Germline V lookup: CDR1 MNHEY, CDR2 SMNVEV (reference sequence). V dropped 4 bases and J dropped 2; count of bases not matched to a gene: 8.

This clone was counted between two and nine times. The V call is TRBV21-1, the J call TRBJ1-2; TRBD1, the D gene given by the table, was not confirmed from the DNA. TRBV21-1 is a pseudogene. The CDR3 is 14 residues long. The DNA for the CDR3 is TGTGCCAGCAGCAAGGACAAGACTAACTATGGCTACACCTTC. It encodes CASSKDKTNYGYTF.